This TCR beta chain originates from a study of synovial regulatory T cells in juvenile arthritis (dated by TCRdb to the mid-2010s). Regarding the study in general: Among sequenced patients, a few were therapy-naive, one received methotrexate plus infliximab, 6 or 7 received methotrexate, and one had no treatment information. Effector T cell subsets were also sequenced in this cohort for comparisons, but the Treg dataset alone covers only blood and synovial fluid Treg cells. TCR repertoire comparisons included Treg and Teff subsets from approximately 11 JIA patients with active disease. The study compared TCRbeta CDR3 repertoires of blood iaTreg cells, other blood Treg cells and synovial fluid Treg cells from matched patient samples. General findings and caveats noted by the study authors: Blood iaTreg cells showed lower TCR diversity than other blood Treg cells, consistent with antigen-driven expansion. Synovial Treg cells shared more CDR3 sequences with iaTreg cells than with other blood Treg cells; Chao-Jaccard similarity confirmed closer relation. Across patients, iaTreg TCR repertoires were largely private, and these iaTreg repertoires partially overlapped with synovial Teff and blood CPL repertoires.

Note on this clone: Its antigen remains undetermined.

TCR repertoire donors were about eleven juvenile idiopathic arthritis patients with active disease who had not reached inactive disease, 3 polyarticular and 8 oligoarticular. The TCR-sequenced patients had a median age of about 12 years (range roughly 2.3-22.9) and median disease duration of 7 years (range 0.2-19.1). The samples for TCR repertoire analysis were obtained at two Italian centres. Peripheral blood mononuclear cells were separated on a Histopaque-1077 density gradient and then cryopreserved in around 90% FCS with about 10% DMSO. Taken from cysteine to phenylalanine, the CDR3 has 14 residues. No DNA sequence is on record. For CDR1 and CDR2, the germline V gene lists SGHTA and FQGNSA. Library preparation used the immunoSEQ multiplex PCR assay. TCRbeta CDR3 sequencing was performed by Adaptive Biotechnologies. Turning to the authors' computational methods: Repertoire similarity used the Chao-modified Jaccard index and median clonotype overlap from 200 random subsamples at equal sample size. Similarity analyses used either productive nucleotide sequences or in silico-translated amino acid sequences. Hierarchical clustering with single linkage and t-SNE based on Chao-modified Jaccard distances were applied for the comparison of repertoires. Repertoire diversity was measured with the Renyi index after sample size normalisation across a range of alpha values. This is the immuneACCESS table as TCRdb keeps it, with only in-frame sequences that have V and J called. A part of the clones is gone; compared with another copy, unresolved V genes explain less than half, and the rest is unexplained. From that table come the V and J calls and clone size; the DNA was used to work out D and trimming. This specimen's table enumerates approximately 9,600 clones. Under 0.9% of the sample comes from the top ten.

Rearrangement joined TRBV7-2 to TRBJ2-7; as DNA is missing, the TRBD1 call by TCRdb cannot be tested. This TCR derives from a donor aged 2-30 years with juvenile idiopathic arthritis. Sequenced material: Treg cells from blood. The cell subset or site label corresponds to: remaining (HLA-DR-negative) circulating blood Treg cells. The CDR3 in this case is CASSLGTVIDEQYF.